These T cell receptor beta chains were read from a single sample in a study of cytomegalovirus exposure and HLA in healthy donors. Repertoires were generated with immunoSEQ multiplex PCR, while TCRdb's copy carries only in-frame clones and drops some. The sample contains about 95,000 clones, 82% of which appear only once. The sequenced material came from PBMCs. The receptors shown here come from a man younger than 40 in good health and CMV-seropositive. The CDR3 runs from the conserved cysteine through the conserved F or W. The D gene is left open where the match is weak. Rows give clone size only sometimes, using once, few, many, or a class for an expanded clone.

>TRBV9|.|.|TRBJ1-2
TGTGCCAGCAGCGCAACGGGATTGCCATTGACTGGCTACACCTTC
CASSATGLPLTGYTF
>TRBV6-1|.|.|TRBJ2-7
TGTGCCAGCAGTCCATCCAGGTATATCCACGAGCAGTACTTC
CASSPSRYIHEQYF
>TRBV19|.|.|TRBJ2-5
TGTGCCAGTAGTATTGGGGGCACCCTCCAAGAGACCCAGTACTTC
CASSIGGTLQETQYF
>TRBV7-9|.|TRBD1|TRBJ2-7
TGTGCCAGCAGCTTAATCCCCGGGACAGGCTCCTACGAGCAGTACTTC
CASSLIPGTGSYEQYF
>TRBV7-2|few|.|TRBJ2-2
TGTGCCAGCAGCTTACGCGGGGAGCTGTTTTTT
CASSLRGELFF
>TRBV7-9|.|.|TRBJ2-7
TGTGCCAGCAGCCTTCAGGCCTACGAGCAGTACTTC
CASSLQAYEQYF
>TRBV5-1|.|TRBD1|TRBJ2-1
TGCGCCAGCAGCTTTGTGGGACAGATCGTGAATGAGCAGTTCTTC
CASSFVGQIVNEQFF
>TRBV19|.|TRBD2|TRBJ2-2
TGTGCCAGTAGTACACCCCGAGTAGCGGGAGCCGGGGAGCTGTTTTTT
CASSTPRVAGAGELFF
>TRBV7-2|.|TRBD2|TRBJ2-3
TGTGCCAGCAGCGTAGGTAAAGCGGGAGGAAACACAGATACGCAGTATTTT
CASSVGKAGGNTDTQYF
>TRBV5-4|.|TRBD1|TRBJ2-1
TGTGCCAGCAGCTTGGGACAGGGGGATAATGAGCAGTTCTTC
CASSLGQGDNEQFF
>TRBV6-1|.|.|TRBJ1-1
TGTGCCAGCAGCACCGGGACCAGCGGGACTGAAGCTTTCTTT
CASSTGTSGTEAFF
>TRBV7-9|once|TRBD1|TRBJ2-1
TGTGCCAGCAGCTGGGGGCTAGGGGGCAGCGATGAGCAGTTCTTC
CASSWGLGGSDEQFF
>TRBV7-6|.|TRBD1|TRBJ2-7
TGTGCCAGCAGCTTGGGGACAGGTCCTTCCTACGAGCAGTACTTC
CASSLGTGPSYEQYF
>TRBV5-4|.|TRBD2|TRBJ2-2
TGTGCCAGCAGCCCCGGGACTAGCGGCACCGGGGAGCTGTTTTTT
CASSPGTSGTGELFF
>TRBV28|medium-sized|.|TRBJ2-3
TGTGCCAGCAGTTTTAGCGGATCTATTGGGGACACAGATACGCAGTATTTT
CASSFSGSIGDTDTQYF
>TRBV11-3|.|TRBD1|TRBJ2-1
TGTGCCAGCAGCTTGGGACAGGGAGCCTACAATGAGCAGTTCTTC
CASSLGQGAYNEQFF
>TRBV13|.|TRBD1|TRBJ1-1
TGTGCCAGCAGCTTAAGGAGGGGGCGAGGGACTGAAGCTTTCTTT
CASSLRRGRGTEAFF
>TRBV5-4|.|TRBD2|TRBJ2-5
TGTGCCAGCAGCTTGGGGGGGACTAGCCAAGAGACCCAGTACTTC
CASSLGGTSQETQYF
>TRBV28|.|TRBD2|TRBJ2-7
TGTGCCAGCAGTTCTCGAGCGGGATTACGAAGCTCCTACGAGCAGTACTTC
CASSSRAGLRSSYEQYF
>TRBV19|.|.|TRBJ1-1
TGTGCCAGTAGTCTCCCCGCGGGGCCCCAAAATGAAGCTTTCTTT
CASSLPAGPQNEAFF
>TRBV19|.|TRBD1|TRBJ1-2
TGTGCCAGTAGTATAAACAGGGGGGACTATGGCTACACCTTC
CASSINRGDYGYTF
>TRBV5-1|few|.|TRBJ1-5
TGCGCCAGCAGCCCGCAAGGCACGGGTGGGTCCCAGCATTTT
CASSPQGTGGSQHF
>TRBV7-9|.|.|TRBJ2-1
TGTGCCAGCAGCTTAGCGGTGGGAGCTACCAACAATGAGCAGTTCTTC
CASSLAVGATNNEQFF
>TRBV28|once|.|TRBJ1-1
TGTGCCAGCAGTTCACAGGGCGGCACTGAAGCTTTCTTT
CASSSQGGTEAFF
>TRBV7-2|.|.|TRBJ2-7
TGTGCCAGCAGCTTATTTGTTGCCGTTGGGGGCCTTATATACGAGCAGTACTTC
CASSLFVAVGGLIYEQYF
>TRBV6-1|.|TRBD1|TRBJ1-6
TGTGCCAGCAGTGCCGAATTAGGGGCGACAGGGGCTGTTTCACCCCTCCACTTT
CASSAELGATGAVSPLHF
>TRBV19|few|.|TRBJ1-6
TGTGCCAGTAGTATCCGGTCCTCACCCCTCCACTTT
CASSIRSSPLHF
>TRBV2|.|.|TRBJ1-6
TGTGCCAGCAGTGATACACTGCCAGGGTCGGGCTCACCCCTCCACTTT
CASSDTLPGSGSPLHF
>TRBV5-8|.|.|TRBJ2-5
TGTGCCAGCAGCTTGGCCGCCGGTATACAAGAGACCCAGTACTTC
CASSLAAGIQETQYF
>TRBV10-3|.|TRBD1|TRBJ1-2
TGTGCCATCAATACCGGGACAGGGGTTTCCGGCTACACCTTC
CAINTGTGVSGYTF
>TRBV18|.|TRBD2|TRBJ2-3
TGTGCCAGCTCACCACGGGGACTAGCTGGCACAGATACGCAGTATTTT
CASSPRGLAGTDTQYF
>TRBV28|.|TRBD2|TRBJ2-7
TGTGCCAGCAGTGTCTACCAACCAGCGGGGCCCTACGAGCAGTACTTC
CASSVYQPAGPYEQYF
>TRBV6-5|.|TRBD1|TRBJ2-1
TGTGCCAGCAGGCGGACAGGGTCGTCCTACAATGAGCAGTTCTTC
CASRRTGSSYNEQFF
>TRBV7-9|few|.|TRBJ2-7
TGTGCCAGCAGCTTCACAGGGACCTACGAGCAGTACTTC
CASSFTGTYEQYF
>TRBV7-9|.|TRBD2|TRBJ2-7
TGTGCCAGCAGCTTAGCCCCTAGCGGGAAACCCTACGAGCAGTACTTC
CASSLAPSGKPYEQYF
>TRBV29-1|.|TRBD2|TRBJ2-7
TGCAGCGTTGATGGGGGGACTAGCGGTACCTACGAGCAGTACTTC
CSVDGGTSGTYEQYF
>TRBV5-4|.|TRBD1|TRBJ2-7
TGTGCCAGCAGCCGTCAGGGGGCCGTCGAGCAGTACTTC
CASSRQGAVEQYF
>TRBV5-1|few|.|TRBJ1-4
TGCGCCAGCAGCTCGGGGGCAACTAATGAAAAACTGTTTTTT
CASSSGATNEKLFF
>TRBV6-5|once|TRBD1|TRBJ2-5
TGTGCCAGCAGTTACTTCGGGACAGGGGTATGGGAGCAGTACTTC
CASSYFGTGVWEQYF
>TRBV6-7|.|TRBD1|TRBJ1-6
TGTGCCAGCAGTTGCCAGACAGGGGTTCGGAATTCACCCCTCCACTTT
CASSCQTGVRNSPLHF
>TRBV5-1|.|TRBD1|TRBJ1-1
TGCGCCAGCAGCGAGGGGACAGGGCGGGGCACTGAAGCTTTCTTT
CASSEGTGRGTEAFF
>TRBV6-5|.|.|TRBJ1-1
TGTGCCAGCAGTGGAGGGTGGTTGAACACTGAAGCTTTCTTT
CASSGGWLNTEAFF
>TRBV27|.|TRBD1|TRBJ2-1
TGTGCCAGCAAGGAGTCTTCTAGGCAGGGGGCCTACAATGAGCAGTTCTTC
CASKESSRQGAYNEQFF
>TRBV5-1|.|.|TRBJ2-5
TGCGCCAGCACCCTGACGAGCGGCCAAGAGACCCAGTACTTC
CASTLTSGQETQYF
>TRBV29-1|.|TRBD2|TRBJ2-5
TGCAGCGCCCTAGCGGGGGGGGAGACCCAGTACTTC
CSALAGGETQYF
>TRBV5-4|.|TRBD2|TRBJ2-7
TGTGCCAGCAGCCGGACTAGCGGATCTTACGAGCAGTACTTC
CASSRTSGSYEQYF
>TRBV4-3|.|TRBD1|TRBJ2-7
TGCGCCAGCAGCCAAGATCAAGGGACAGCAAACTACGAGCAGTACTTC
CASSQDQGTANYEQYF
>TRBV19|.|TRBD1|TRBJ1-5
TGTGCCAGTAGTATTATAACAGGGGGCAATCAGCCCCAGCATTTT
CASSIITGGNQPQHF
>TRBV5-1|.|TRBD2|TRBJ2-1
TGCGCCAGCAAAGGGATCTCTACTAGCGGGAGACATGGCAATGAGCAGTTCTTC
CASKGISTSGRHGNEQFF